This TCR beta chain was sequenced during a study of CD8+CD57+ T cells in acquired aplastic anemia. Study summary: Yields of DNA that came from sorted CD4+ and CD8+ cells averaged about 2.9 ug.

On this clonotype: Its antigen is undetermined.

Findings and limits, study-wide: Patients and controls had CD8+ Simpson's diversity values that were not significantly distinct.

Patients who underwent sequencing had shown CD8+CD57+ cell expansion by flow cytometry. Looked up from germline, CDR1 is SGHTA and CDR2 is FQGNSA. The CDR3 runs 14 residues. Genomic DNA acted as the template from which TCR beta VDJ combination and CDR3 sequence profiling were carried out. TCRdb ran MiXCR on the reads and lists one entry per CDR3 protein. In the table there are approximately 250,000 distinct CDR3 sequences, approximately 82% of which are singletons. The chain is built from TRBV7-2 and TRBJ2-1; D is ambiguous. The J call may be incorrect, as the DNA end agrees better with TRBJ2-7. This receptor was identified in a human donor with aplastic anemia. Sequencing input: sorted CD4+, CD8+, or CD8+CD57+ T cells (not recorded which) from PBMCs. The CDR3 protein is CASSSGVAYNEQYF. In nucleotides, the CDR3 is TGTGCCAGCAGCTCAGGAGTAGCCTACAATGAGCAGTACTTC.